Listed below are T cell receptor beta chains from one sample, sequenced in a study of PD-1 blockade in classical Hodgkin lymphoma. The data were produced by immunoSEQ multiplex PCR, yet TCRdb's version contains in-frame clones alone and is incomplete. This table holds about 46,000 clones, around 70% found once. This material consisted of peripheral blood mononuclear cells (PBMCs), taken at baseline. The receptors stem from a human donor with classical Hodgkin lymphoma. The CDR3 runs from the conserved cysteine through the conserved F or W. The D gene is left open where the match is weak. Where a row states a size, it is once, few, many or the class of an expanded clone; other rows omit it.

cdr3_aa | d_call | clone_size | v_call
CASSLAQTYGYTF | NA | NA | TRBV5-1
CASIRQGSTSEQFF | TRBD1 | NA | TRBV2
CSVFDRPTEAFF | NA | once | TRBV29-1
CASSLKRNLVGTEGYEQFF | NA | NA | TRBV11-2
CASGPPVGTDSGNTIYF | NA | NA | TRBV12-5
CAGLCSYNSPLHF | NA | NA | TRBV6-4
CASGQGANYGYTF | TRBD1 | NA | TRBV5-1
CASSPGTSNVGTQYF | TRBD2 | NA | TRBV5-1
CAWGEGYMEQFF | TRBD2 | NA | TRBV30
CASIWFGTGPYEQYF | NA | NA | TRBV6-1
CASGNREYSPLHF | NA | NA | TRBV6-5
CASSVSGTQRGYTF | NA | NA | TRBV7-9
CAWVEPLAGPYEQYF | TRBD2 | NA | TRBV30
CSAWWANYGYTF | NA | NA | TRBV29-1
CASSRPSGRKVGELFF | TRBD2 | NA | TRBV13
CASSFDSSNSPLHF | NA | few | TRBV6-1
CASSLLSSYNEQFF | NA | few | TRBV5-5